This TCR beta chain is drawn from a study of shared T cell receptors in the human thymus. The assay was immunoSEQ multiplex PCR, and TCRdb's table has in-frame clones only and misses some. The data show 450,000 to 650,000 clones, approximately 80% seen once. This sample was shared with a second study, whose subject was human thymus T cells. This second study says: Each of the donors was a healthy Finnish infant who was undergoing open corrective cardiac surgery for congenital heart defects. There were highly overlapping thymic repertoires among unrelated individuals, as related research reported.

The clonotype was recovered from a boy in the first two years of life with a congenital heart defect. Source material: thymocytes.

CDR3 amino acids: CSARVTITQYF. The CDR3, as DNA: TGCAGTGCTAGGGTGACTATTACGCAGTATTTT. This sequence joins TRBV20-1 and TRBJ2-3; possibly TRBD2 for D (5 bases). V was trimmed by 3 bases and J by 8 bases, leaving 9 bases between them. Germline lookup yields CDR1 DFQATT and CDR2 SNEGSKA (reference sequence). The CDR3 totals 11 residues.